This T cell receptor beta chain emerged from a study of blood T cell repertoires in COVID-19. Participants spanned ages about 18 to 100 years and resided in about 25 US areas. Someone with COVID-19 had been met by exposed participants within 2 weeks before study entry. The CDR3 length is 16 residues. Germline V gives CDR1 MDHEN, CDR2 SYDVKM. V dropped 5 bases and J dropped 6 bases, with 22 bases sitting between them. TCRdb's copy holds only in-frame clones and misses some; the assay was immunoSEQ multiplex PCR. The sample shows hundreds of thousands of clones, about four fifths of them seen only once.

The V call is TRBV28, the J call TRBJ1-2; D is ambiguous. The receptor comes from a woman aged 45-65 years who had been exposed to COVID-19. The sample was PBMCs or T cells enriched from blood (not recorded which). The CDR3 loop reads CASSAYPPRDRDGYTF. As DNA, the CDR3 is TGTGCCAGCAGTGCATATCCTCCGAGGGATCGCGATGGCTACACCTTC.